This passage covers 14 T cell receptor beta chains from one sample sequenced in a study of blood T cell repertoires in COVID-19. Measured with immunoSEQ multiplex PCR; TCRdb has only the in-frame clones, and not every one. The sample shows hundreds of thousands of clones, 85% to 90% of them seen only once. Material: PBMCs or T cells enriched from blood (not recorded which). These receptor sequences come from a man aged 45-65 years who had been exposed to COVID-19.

CDR3 residues: CASSLDLVTLGGGTQYF. In DNA, the CDR3 is TGTGCCAGCAGCTTAGATCTGGTGACTTTGGGGGGGGGTACGCAGTATTTT. The rearrangement uses TRBV11-3 and TRBJ2-3; TRBD2 matches at 7 bases. CDR3 size: 17 residues. The V and J ends lost 0 bases and 8 bases, in that order; junction bases with no gene match: 14. Germline V gene data show CDR1 as SGHNT and CDR2 as YENEEA.

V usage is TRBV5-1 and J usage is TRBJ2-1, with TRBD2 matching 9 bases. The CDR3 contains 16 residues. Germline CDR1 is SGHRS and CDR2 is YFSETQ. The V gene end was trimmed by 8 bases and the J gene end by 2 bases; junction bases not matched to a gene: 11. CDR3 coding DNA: TGCGCCAGTACGCCGGGCGGGAGGGGCACCTACAATGAGCAGTTCTTC. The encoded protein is CASTPGGRGTYNEQFF.

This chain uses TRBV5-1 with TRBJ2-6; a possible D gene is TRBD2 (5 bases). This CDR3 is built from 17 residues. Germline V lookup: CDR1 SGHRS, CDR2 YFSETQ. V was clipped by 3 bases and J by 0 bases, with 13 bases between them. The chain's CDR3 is CASSSADFHSGANVLTF. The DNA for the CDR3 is TGCGCCAGCAGCTCGGCGGACTTTCACTCTGGGGCCAACGTCCTGACTTTC. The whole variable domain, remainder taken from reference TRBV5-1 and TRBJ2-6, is KAGVTQTPRYLIKTRGQQVTLSCSPISGHRSVSWYQQTPGQGLQFLFEYFSETQRNKGNFPGRFSGRQFSNSRSEMNVSTLELGDSALYLCASSSADFHSGANVLTFGAGSRLTVL.

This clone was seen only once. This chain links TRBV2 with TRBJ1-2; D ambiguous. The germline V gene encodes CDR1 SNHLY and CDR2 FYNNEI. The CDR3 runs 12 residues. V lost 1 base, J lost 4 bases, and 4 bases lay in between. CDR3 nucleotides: TGTGCCAGCAGTGAAGGGAGCTATGGCTACACCTTC. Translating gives CASSEGSYGYTF.

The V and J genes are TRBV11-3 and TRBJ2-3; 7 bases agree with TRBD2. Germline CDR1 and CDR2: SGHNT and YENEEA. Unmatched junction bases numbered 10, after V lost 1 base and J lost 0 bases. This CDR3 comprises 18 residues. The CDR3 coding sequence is TGTGCCAGCAGCTTAGGCTCCGGCGGGGGACTAAGCACAGATACGCAGTATTTT. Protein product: CASSLGSGGGLSTDTQYF.

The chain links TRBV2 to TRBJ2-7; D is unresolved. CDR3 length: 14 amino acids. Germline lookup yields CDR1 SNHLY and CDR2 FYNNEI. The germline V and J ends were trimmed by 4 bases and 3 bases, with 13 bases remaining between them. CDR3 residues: CASSGHVSNYEQYF. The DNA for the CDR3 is TGTGCCAGCAGTGGACACGTATCGAACTACGAGCAGTACTTC.

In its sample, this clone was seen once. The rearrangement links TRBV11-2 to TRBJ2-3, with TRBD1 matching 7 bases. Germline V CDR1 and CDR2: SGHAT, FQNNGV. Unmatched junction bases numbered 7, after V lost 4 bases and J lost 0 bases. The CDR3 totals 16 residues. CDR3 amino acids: CASSYHRDSSTDTQYF. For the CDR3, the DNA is TGTGCCAGCAGCTATCACCGGGACAGTAGCACAGATACGCAGTATTTT.

The CDR3 DNA is TGTGCCAGCAGCTCCCGGGGGTACACTGAAGCTTTCTTT. This codes for CASSSRGYTEAFF. J is TRBJ1-1 and V is TRBV5-4, with D tentatively TRBD1 (5 bases). CDR1 and CDR2 (germline): SGHNT, YYREEE (reference sequence). The CDR3 consists of 13 residues. V was clipped by 3 bases and J by 3 bases, with 9 bases between them. The full variable domain, its missing parts supplied by reference TRBV5-4 and TRBJ1-1, is ETGVTQSPTHLIKTRGQQVTLRCSSQSGHNTVSWYQQALGQGPQFIFQYYREEENGRGNFPPRFSGLQFPNYSSELNVNALELDDSALYLCASSSRGYTEAFFGQGTRLTVV.

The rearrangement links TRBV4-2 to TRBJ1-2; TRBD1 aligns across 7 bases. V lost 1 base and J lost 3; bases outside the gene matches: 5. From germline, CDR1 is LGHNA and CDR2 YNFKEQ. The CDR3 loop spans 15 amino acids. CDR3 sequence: CASSQVAQGYYGYTF. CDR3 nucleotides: TGTGCCAGCAGCCAAGTCGCACAGGGGTACTATGGCTACACCTTC.

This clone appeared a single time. CDR3 sequence (DNA): TGTGCCAGCAGTGAAGGACTGGGGGGGGTCCAAGAGACCCAGTACTTC. Residues: CASSEGLGGVQETQYF. V is TRBV2 and J is TRBJ2-5, with 7 nucleotides matching TRBD2. Germline V gene lookup returns CDR1 SNHLY and CDR2 FYNNEI. Losses at the gene ends were 1 base for V and 1 base for J; bases not matched to a gene: 6. The CDR3 is made up of 16 amino acids.

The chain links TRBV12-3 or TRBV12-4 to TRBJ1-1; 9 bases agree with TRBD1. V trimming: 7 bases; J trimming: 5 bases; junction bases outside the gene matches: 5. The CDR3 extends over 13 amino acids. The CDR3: CASTRDRVTEAFF. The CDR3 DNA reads TGTGCCAGCACCAGGGACAGGGTAACTGAAGCTTTCTTT.

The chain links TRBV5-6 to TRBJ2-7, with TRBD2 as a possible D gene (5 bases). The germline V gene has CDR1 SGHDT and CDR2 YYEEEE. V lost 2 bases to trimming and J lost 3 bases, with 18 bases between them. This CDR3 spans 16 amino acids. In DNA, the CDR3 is TGTGCCAGCAGCTTTTTCGGGCAGATGGGAGTCTACGAGCAGTACGTC. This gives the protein CASSFFGQMGVYEQYV.

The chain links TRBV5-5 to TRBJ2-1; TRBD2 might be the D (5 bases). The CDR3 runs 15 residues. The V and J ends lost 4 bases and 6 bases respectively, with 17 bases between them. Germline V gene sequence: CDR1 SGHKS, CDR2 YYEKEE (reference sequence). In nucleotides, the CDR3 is TGTGCCAGCAGCCTCACGTTGTGGGAGCCCAATGAGCAGTTCTTC. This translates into CASSLTLWEPNEQFF.

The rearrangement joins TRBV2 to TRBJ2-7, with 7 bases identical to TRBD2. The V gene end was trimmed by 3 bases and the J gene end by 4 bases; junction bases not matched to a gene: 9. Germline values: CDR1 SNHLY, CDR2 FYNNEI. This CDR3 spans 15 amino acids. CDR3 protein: CASSEGGGGFYEQYF. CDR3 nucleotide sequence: TGTGCCAGCAGTGAGGGCGGCGGGGGATTTTACGAGCAGTACTTC.